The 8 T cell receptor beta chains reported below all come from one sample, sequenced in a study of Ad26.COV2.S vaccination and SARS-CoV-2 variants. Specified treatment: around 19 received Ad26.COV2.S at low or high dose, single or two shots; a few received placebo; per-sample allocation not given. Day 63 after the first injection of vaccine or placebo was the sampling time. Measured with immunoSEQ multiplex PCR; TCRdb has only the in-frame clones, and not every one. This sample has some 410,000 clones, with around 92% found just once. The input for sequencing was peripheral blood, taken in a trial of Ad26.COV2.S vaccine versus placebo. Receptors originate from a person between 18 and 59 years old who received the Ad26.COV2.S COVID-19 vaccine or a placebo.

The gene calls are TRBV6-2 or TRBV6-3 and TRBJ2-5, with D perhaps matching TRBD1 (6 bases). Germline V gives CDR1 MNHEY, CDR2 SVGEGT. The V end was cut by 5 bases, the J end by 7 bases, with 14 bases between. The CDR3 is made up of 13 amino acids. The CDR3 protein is CASSNRVRGTQYF. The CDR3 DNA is TGTGCCAGCAGTAACAGGGTTAGAGGGACCCAGTACTTC.

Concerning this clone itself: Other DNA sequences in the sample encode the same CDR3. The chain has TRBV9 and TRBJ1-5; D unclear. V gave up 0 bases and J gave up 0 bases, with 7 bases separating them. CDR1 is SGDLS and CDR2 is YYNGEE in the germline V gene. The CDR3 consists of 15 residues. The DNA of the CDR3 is TGTGCCAGCAGCGTAGGGGTTAATAGCAATCAGCCCCAGCATTTT. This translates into CASSVGVNSNQPQHF.

This chain's CDR3 is CAWSNMDRGRYGYTF. In DNA, the CDR3 is TGTGCCTGGAGTAATATGGACAGGGGGAGGTATGGCTACACCTTC. The chain uses TRBV30 and TRBJ1-2; 10 nucleotides match TRBD1. With 2 bases clipped from V and 5 bases from J, the junction kept 8 bases outside the gene matches. CDR3 length equals 15 residues. Per germline, CDR1 GTSNPN and CDR2 SVGIG (reference sequence).

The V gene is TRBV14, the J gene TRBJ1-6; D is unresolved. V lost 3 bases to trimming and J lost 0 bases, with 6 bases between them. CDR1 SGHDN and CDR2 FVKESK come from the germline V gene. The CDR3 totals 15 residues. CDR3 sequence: CASSQRYSYNSPLHF. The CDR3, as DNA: TGTGCCAGCAGCCAGCGTTACTCCTATAATTCACCCCTCCACTTT.

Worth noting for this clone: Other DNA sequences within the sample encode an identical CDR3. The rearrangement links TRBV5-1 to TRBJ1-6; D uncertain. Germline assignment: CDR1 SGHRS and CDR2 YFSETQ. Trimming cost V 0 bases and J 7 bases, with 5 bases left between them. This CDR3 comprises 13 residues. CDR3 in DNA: TGCGCCAGCAGCTTGGAGGCAAATTCACCCCTCCACTTT. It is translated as CASSLEANSPLHF.

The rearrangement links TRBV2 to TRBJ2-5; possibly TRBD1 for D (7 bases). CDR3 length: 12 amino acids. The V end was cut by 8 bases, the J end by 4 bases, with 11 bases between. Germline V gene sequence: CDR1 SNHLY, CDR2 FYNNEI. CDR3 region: CASAQGGETQYF. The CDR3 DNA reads TGTGCCAGCGCTCAGGGGGGAGAGACCCAGTACTTC.

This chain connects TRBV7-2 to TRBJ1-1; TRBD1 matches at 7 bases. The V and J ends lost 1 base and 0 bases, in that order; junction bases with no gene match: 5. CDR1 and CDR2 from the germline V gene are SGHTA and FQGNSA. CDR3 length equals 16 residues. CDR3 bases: TGTGCCAGCAGCTTAGTGGGGACAGAGATGAACACTGAAGCTTTCTTT. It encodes CASSLVGTEMNTEAFF.

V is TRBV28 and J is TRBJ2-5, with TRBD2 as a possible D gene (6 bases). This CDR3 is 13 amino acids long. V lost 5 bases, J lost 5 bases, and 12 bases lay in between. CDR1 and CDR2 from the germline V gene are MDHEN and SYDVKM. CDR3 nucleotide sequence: TGTGCCAGCAGTCTTCTCCGGGGGGAGACCCAGTACTTC. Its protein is CASSLLRGETQYF.